This T cell receptor (beta chain) comes out of a study of control samples from healthy donors and cancer patients. Trimming removed 3 bases from V and 3 bases from J, with 13 bases in between. Germline V CDR1 and CDR2: SGDLS, YYNGEE. This CDR3 spans 15 amino acids. Profiling relied on immunoSEQ multiplex PCR, and the TCRdb table lists in-frame clones only, not all of them. The sample includes some 71,000 clones, roughly nine tenths of them seen just once. The TCR was taken from a woman aged 50 to 65 with colorectal cancer. This chain joins TRBV9 and TRBJ1-3; maybe TRBD1 (5 bases). The sample consisted of PBMCs. CDR3 sequence reads: CASSAQRGLGNTIYF. The CDR3 bases are TGTGCCAGCAGCGCCCAGAGGGGCCTTGGAAACACCATATATTTT.